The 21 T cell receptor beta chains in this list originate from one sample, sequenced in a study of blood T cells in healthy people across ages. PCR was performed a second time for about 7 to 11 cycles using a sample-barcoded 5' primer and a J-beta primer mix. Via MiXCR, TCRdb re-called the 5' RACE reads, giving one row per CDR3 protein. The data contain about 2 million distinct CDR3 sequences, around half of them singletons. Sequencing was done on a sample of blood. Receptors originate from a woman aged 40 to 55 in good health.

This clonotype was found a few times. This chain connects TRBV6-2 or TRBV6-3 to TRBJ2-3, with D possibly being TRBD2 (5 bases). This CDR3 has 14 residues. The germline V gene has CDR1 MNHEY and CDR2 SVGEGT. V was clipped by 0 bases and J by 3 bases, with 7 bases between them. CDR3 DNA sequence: TGTGCCAGCAGTTACTCGGAGGTTACAGATACGCAGTATTTT. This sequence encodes CASSYSEVTDTQYF.

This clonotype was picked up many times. The CDR3 DNA is TGTGCCAGCAGGGTGTACAATGAGCAGTTCTTC. Protein: CASRVYNEQFF. This chain uses TRBV12-3 or TRBV12-4 with TRBJ2-1; D gene uncertain. CDR3 size: 11 residues. V gave up 6 bases and J gave up 4 bases, with 4 bases separating them.

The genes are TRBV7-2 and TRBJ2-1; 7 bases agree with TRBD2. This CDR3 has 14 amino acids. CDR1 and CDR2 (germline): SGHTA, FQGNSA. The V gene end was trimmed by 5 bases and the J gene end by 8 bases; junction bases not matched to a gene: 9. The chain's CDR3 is CASSPPGGSDEQFF. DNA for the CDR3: TGTGCCAGCAGCCCCCCCGGGGGGAGTGATGAGCAGTTCTTC.

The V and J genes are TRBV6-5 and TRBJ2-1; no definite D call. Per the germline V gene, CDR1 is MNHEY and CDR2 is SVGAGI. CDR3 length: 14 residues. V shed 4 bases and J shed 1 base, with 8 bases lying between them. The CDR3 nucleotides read TGTGCCAGCAGTTCCTGGGTGTCCTACAATGAGCAGTTCTTC. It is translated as CASSSWVSYNEQFF.

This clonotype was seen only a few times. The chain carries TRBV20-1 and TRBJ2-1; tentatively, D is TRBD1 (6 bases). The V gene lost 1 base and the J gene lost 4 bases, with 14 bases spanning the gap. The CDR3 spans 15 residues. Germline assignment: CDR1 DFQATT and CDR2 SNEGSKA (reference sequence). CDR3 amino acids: CSARGVQGEYNEQFF. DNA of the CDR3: TGCAGTGCTAGAGGGGTACAGGGAGAATACAATGAGCAGTTCTTC.

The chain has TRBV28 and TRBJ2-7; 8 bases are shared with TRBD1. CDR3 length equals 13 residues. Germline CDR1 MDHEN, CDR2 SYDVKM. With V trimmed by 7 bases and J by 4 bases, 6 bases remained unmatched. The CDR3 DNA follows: TGTGCCAGCATCGGGACAGGAAAATACGAGCAGTACTTC. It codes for CASIGTGKYEQYF.

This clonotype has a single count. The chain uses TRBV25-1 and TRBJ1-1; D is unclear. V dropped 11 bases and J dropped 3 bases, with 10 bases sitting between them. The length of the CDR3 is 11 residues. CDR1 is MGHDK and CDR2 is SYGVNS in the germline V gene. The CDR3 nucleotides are TGTGCCGCGGTGGGGTACACTGAAGCTTTCTTT. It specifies CAAVGYTEAFF.

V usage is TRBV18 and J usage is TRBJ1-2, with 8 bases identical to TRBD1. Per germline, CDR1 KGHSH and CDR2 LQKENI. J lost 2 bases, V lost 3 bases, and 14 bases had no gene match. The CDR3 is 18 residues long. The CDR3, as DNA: TGTGCCAGCTCACCTGTCGGACAGGGATCCCCTTCAAACTATGGCTACACCTTC. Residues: CASSPVGQGSPSNYGYTF.

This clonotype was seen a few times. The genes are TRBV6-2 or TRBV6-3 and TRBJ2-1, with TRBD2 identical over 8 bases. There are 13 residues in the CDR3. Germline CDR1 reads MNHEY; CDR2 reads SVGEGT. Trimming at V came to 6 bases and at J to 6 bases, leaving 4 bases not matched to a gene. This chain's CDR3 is CASRRTSSNEQFF. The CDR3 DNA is TGTGCCAGCAGACGGACTAGCTCCAATGAGCAGTTCTTC.

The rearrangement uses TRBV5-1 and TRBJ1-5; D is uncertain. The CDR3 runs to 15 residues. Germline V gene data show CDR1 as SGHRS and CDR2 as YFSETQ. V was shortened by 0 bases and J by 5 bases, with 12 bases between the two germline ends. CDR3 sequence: CASSLGEGYDQPQHF. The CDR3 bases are TGCGCCAGCAGCTTGGGAGAGGGTTACGATCAGCCCCAGCATTTT.

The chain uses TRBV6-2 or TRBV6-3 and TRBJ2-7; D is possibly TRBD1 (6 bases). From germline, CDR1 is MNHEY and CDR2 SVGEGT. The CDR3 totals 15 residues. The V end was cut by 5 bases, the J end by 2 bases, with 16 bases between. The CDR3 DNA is TGTGCCAGCAGTGCAGAAATCCGGGACACCTACGAGCAGTACTTC. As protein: CASSAEIRDTYEQYF.

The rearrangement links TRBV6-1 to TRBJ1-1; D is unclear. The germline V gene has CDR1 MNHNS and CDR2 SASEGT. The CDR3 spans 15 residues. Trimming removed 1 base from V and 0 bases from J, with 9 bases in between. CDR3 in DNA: TGTGCCAGCAGTGAAGAGGCAGGTTTGAACACTGAAGCTTTCTTT. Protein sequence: CASSEEAGLNTEAFF.

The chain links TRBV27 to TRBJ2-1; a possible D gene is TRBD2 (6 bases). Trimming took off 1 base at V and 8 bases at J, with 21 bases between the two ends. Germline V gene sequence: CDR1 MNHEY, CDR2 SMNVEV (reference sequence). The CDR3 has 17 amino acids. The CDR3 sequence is CASSLLGLGGSYHEQFF. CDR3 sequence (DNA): TGTGCCAGCAGTTTATTAGGGTTGGGGGGTAGTTACCATGAGCAGTTCTTC.

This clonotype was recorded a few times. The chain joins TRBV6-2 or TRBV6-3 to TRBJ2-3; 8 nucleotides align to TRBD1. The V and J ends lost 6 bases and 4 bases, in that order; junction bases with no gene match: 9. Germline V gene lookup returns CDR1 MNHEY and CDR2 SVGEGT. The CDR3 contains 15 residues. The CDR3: CASSTTGAISDTQYF. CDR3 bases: TGTGCCAGCAGCACGACAGGGGCGATATCAGATACGCAGTATTTT.

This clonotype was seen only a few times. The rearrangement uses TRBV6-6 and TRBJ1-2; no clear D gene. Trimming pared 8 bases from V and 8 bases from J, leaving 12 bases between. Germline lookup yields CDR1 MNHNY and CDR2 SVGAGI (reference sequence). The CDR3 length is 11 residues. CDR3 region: CASEGNGGYTF. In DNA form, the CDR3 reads TGTGCCAGCGAAGGCAACGGGGGCTACACCTTC.

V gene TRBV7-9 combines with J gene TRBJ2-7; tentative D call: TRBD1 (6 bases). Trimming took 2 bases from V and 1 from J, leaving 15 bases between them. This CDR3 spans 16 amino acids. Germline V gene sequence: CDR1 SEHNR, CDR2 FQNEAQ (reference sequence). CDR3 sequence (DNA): TGTGCCAGCAGCTTAAATTTTGGGACACAATCCTACGAGCAGTACTTC. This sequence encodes CASSLNFGTQSYEQYF.

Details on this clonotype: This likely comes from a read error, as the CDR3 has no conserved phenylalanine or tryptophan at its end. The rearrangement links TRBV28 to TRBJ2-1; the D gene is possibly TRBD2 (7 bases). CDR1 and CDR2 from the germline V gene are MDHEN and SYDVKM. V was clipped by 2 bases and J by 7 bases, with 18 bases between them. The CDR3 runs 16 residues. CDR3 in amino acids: CASSLGRGLAANEQFL. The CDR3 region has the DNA TGTGCCAGCAGTTTAGGACGGGGGCTAGCGGCGAATGAGCAGTTCCTC.

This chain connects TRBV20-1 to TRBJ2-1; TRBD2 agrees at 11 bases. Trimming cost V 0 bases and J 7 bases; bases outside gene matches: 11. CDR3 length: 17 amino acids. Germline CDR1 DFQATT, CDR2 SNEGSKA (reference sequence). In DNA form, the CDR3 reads TGCAGTGCTAGAGATGAAAATAGGGTAGCGGGGGGGAATGAGCAGTTCTTC. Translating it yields CSARDENRVAGGNEQFF.

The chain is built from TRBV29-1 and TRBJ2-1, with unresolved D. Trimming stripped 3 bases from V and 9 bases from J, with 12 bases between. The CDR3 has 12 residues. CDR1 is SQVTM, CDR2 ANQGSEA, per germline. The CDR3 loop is CSVDQESGEQFF. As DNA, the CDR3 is TGCAGCGTTGACCAGGAGAGTGGTGAGCAGTTCTTC.

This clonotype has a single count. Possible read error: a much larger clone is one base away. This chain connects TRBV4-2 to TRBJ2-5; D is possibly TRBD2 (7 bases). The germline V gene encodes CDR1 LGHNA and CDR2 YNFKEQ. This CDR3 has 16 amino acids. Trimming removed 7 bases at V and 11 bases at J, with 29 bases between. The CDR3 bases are TGTGCCAGCACCAGAAGGGGAGGGGGGGCCGGCAATGAGCAGTACTTC. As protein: CASTRRGGGAGNEQYF.

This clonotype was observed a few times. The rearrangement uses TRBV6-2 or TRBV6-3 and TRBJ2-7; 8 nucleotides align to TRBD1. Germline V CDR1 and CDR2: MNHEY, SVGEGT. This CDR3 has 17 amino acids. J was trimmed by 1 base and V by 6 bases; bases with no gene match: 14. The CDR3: CASSRYTTGGKSYEQYF. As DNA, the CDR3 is TGTGCCAGCAGCCGTTATACAACAGGGGGAAAGTCCTACGAGCAGTACTTC.